The source of this TCR beta chain is a study of T-cell memory formation after mild COVID-19. TCRdb re-analysed the 5' RACE reads in MiXCR, keeping a single row per CDR3 protein. The sample yields approximately 500,000 distinct CDR3 sequences, around a quarter seen once. Germline values: CDR1 SGHVS, CDR2 FQNEAQ. The CDR3 covers 14 residues. Trimming pared 5 bases from V and 4 bases from J, leaving 14 bases between. The chain joins TRBV7-8 to TRBJ1-1, with D unresolved. Sample: PBMCs or a T cell subset sorted from them (not recorded which). The clonotype originates from an adult woman who had mild COVID-19 (a few samples of this study predate the infection). Cell type and time point are not known. Here the CDR3 reads CASSPHGRTTEAFF. The CDR3 nucleotides are TGTGCCAGCAGCCCCCATGGTCGAACCACTGAAGCTTTCTTT.